These 24 T cell receptor beta chains were all obtained from the same sample, sequenced in a study of persistence of HIV-infected CD4 T cells. This was the immunoSEQ version 4 assay in survey mode. Measured with immunoSEQ multiplex PCR; TCRdb has only the in-frame clones, and not every one. The table lists tens of thousands of clones, 75% to 90% of them singletons, with about 3.5% in the top ten. Their antigen targets remain unknown. Anti-CD3/anti-CD28 beads served as a nonspecific positive control stimulus. CD4+ T cells upregulating both CD40 ligand and CD69 were sorted as responding cells. The input for sequencing was CD4+ T cells sorted from PBMCs after approximately 19-hour stimulation, taken from a patient who received antiretroviral therapy. Receptor source: an adult woman with HIV who was CMV-seropositive.

This clone appeared a single time. The genes are TRBV4-3 and TRBJ1-5, with D perhaps TRBD1 (5 bases). The germline V gene encodes CDR1 LGHNA and CDR2 YSLEER. V shed 3 bases and J shed 0 bases, with 18 bases lying between them. The length of the CDR3 is 18 residues. The CDR3 DNA sequence: TGCGCCAGCAGCCAGTCACAATCGGGGGGGAATAGCAATCAGCCCCAGCATTTT. It encodes CASSQSQSGGNSNQPQHF.

The V and J genes are TRBV25-1 and TRBJ2-7; maybe TRBD1 (6 bases). Trimming pared 2 bases from V and 4 bases from J, leaving 12 bases between. The CDR3 runs to 14 residues. Germline CDR1 reads MGHDK; CDR2 reads SYGVNS. CDR3 amino acids: CASSEEQGGYEQYF. The CDR3 nucleotides are TGTGCCAGCAGTGAAGAACAGGGTGGATACGAGCAGTACTTC.

The chain joins TRBV6-4 to TRBJ1-1; D ambiguous. CDR1 is MRHNA and CDR2 is SNTAGT in the germline V gene. Deletions cut 7 bases from V and 1 base from J, with 7 bases between. This CDR3 spans 12 amino acids. This CDR3 is CASKGRNTEAFF. The DNA of the CDR3 is TGTGCCAGCAAGGGTAGGAACACTGAAGCTTTCTTT.

This clone was recorded a few times. This rearrangement joins TRBV12-3 or TRBV12-4 to TRBJ2-3; no clear D. The CDR3 covers 11 residues. V was shortened by 8 bases and J by 8 bases, with 11 bases between the two germline ends. CDR3 region: CASLVTGTQYF. The CDR3 DNA reads as TGTGCCAGCTTGGTTACGGGTACGCAGTATTTT.

This clone was detected a few times. The chain employs TRBV3-1 (or the pseudogene TRBV3-2) and TRBJ1-6; D gene ambiguous. This CDR3 spans 13 amino acids. The V and J ends lost 1 base and 10 bases respectively, with 8 bases between them. The germline V gene encodes CDR1 LGHDT and CDR2 YNNKEL (reference sequence). CDR3 sequence (DNA): TGTGCCAGCAGCCAAGGGACCGGATCACCCCTCCACTTT. It codes for CASSQGTGSPLHF.

The gene calls are TRBV4-3 and TRBJ1-3; D not certain. Germline-derived CDR1 and CDR2 are LGHNA and YSLEER. V was clipped by 4 bases and J by 0 bases, with 16 bases between them. This CDR3 comprises 17 residues. The CDR3 DNA reads TGCGCCAGCAGCCCCGACCCCGTAGGAGCCTCTGGAAACACCATATATTTT. Translation gives CASSPDPVGASGNTIYF.

The chain employs TRBV4-1 and TRBJ2-1; TRBD1 matches 7 bases. V shed 4 bases, J shed 14 bases, and the junction held 11 bases outside the gene matches. CDR1 MGHRA and CDR2 YSYEKL come from the germline V gene. There are 13 residues in the CDR3. The chain's CDR3 is CASSRQRDREKFF. DNA for the CDR3: TGCGCCAGCAGCCGCCAAAGGGACAGAGAGAAGTTCTTC.

J is TRBJ1-1 and V is TRBV5-4; D is unclear. V lost 0 bases, J lost 0 bases, and 9 bases lay in between. The germline V gene has CDR1 SGHNT and CDR2 YYREEE (reference sequence). The CDR3 is made up of 15 amino acids. DNA of the CDR3: TGTGCCAGCAGCTTGGACAAAATGTTGAACACTGAAGCTTTCTTT. It is translated as CASSLDKMLNTEAFF.

The chain combines TRBV3-1 (or the pseudogene TRBV3-2) with TRBJ2-7; TRBD2 aligns across 8 bases. The CDR3 length is 16 residues. The V gene end was trimmed by 1 base and the J gene end by 6 bases; junction bases not matched to a gene: 11. CDR1 is LGHDT and CDR2 is YNNKEL in the germline V gene (reference sequence). Here the CDR3 reads CASSQGSPGLAGEQYF. The CDR3 DNA follows: TGTGCCAGCAGCCAAGGGAGTCCCGGACTAGCTGGCGAGCAGTACTTC.

V gene TRBV5-1 combines with J gene TRBJ2-1; 12 bases map to TRBD2. This CDR3 has 15 amino acids. In germline, CDR1 is SGHRS, CDR2 YFSETQ. After removal of 0 bases from V and 8 bases from J, the junction contained 3 bases not matched to a gene. The CDR3 DNA reads as TGCGCCAGCAGCTTGGGACTAGCGGGAGTCTATGAGCAGTTCTTC. Translating gives CASSLGLAGVYEQFF.

This chain joins TRBV29-1 and TRBJ1-5; 9 bases agree with TRBD1. J was trimmed by 6 bases and V by 8 bases; bases with no gene match: 8. The CDR3 runs 13 residues. CDR1 and CDR2 (germline): SQVTM, ANQGSEA. The CDR3 bases are TGCAGCATCATCACAGGGGGCAGTCAGCCCCAGCATTTT. This codes for CSIITGGSQPQHF.

The genes are TRBV19 and TRBJ2-5; 7 bases are shared with TRBD1. The CDR3 contains 15 residues. Trimming removed 3 bases from V and 5 bases from J; junction bases left unmatched: 9. CDR1 is LNHDA and CDR2 is SQIVND in the germline V gene (reference sequence). The DNA of the CDR3 is TGTGCCAGTAGTATCCGGGCAGGGGGTGGCGAGACCCAGTACTTC. This encodes CASSIRAGGGETQYF.

This chain joins TRBV24-1 and TRBJ2-1; D remains ambiguous. The CDR3 contains 11 residues. Germline CDR1 reads KGHDR; CDR2 reads SFDVKD. Trimming took 4 bases from V and 3 from J, leaving 0 bases between them. The CDR3 spells CATSDYNEQFF. In DNA form, the CDR3 reads TGTGCCACCAGTGACTACAATGAGCAGTTCTTC.

J is TRBJ2-2 and V is TRBV5-1; 7 nucleotides align to TRBD2. CDR3 length equals 16 residues. Losses at the gene ends were 4 bases for V and 5 bases for J; bases not matched to a gene: 11. Germline CDR1 is SGHRS and CDR2 is YFSETQ. Here the CDR3 reads CASSNPSGVGTGELFF. The CDR3 coding sequence is TGCGCCAGCAGCAACCCTAGCGGAGTGGGGACCGGGGAGCTGTTTTTT.

J is TRBJ1-1 and V is TRBV6-5; D is possibly TRBD1 (5 bases). The V gene lost 2 bases and the J gene lost 5 bases, with 9 bases spanning the gap. The germline V gene has CDR1 MNHEY and CDR2 SVGAGI. The CDR3 contains 13 residues. The CDR3 coding sequence is TGTGCCAGCAGTTACAAGGCAGGGACTGAAGCTTTCTTT. It encodes CASSYKAGTEAFF.

The gene calls are TRBV24-1 and TRBJ2-2; D not certain. Trimming removed 5 bases from V and 3 bases from J, with 12 bases in between. CDR1 and CDR2 from the germline V gene are KGHDR and SFDVKD. The CDR3 length is 15 residues. CDR3 bases: TGTGCCACCAGTGCCCCGGTAGGGTACACCGGGGAGCTGTTTTTT. Translating gives CATSAPVGYTGELFF.

The V call is TRBV18, the J call TRBJ1-4; no firm D call. V lost 3 bases and J lost 3, with 11 bases in between. CDR1 and CDR2 from the germline V gene are KGHSH and LQKENI. This CDR3 is built from 15 residues. The DNA for the CDR3 is TGTGCCAGCTCACCCCTGACCGCAGCTAATGAAAAACTGTTTTTT. Its protein product is CASSPLTAANEKLFF.

This clone was counted a single time. The chain couples TRBV10-2 to TRBJ2-1, with 11 bases fitting TRBD2. Trimming removed 6 bases from V and 4 bases from J; junction bases left unmatched: 2. Germline V gives CDR1 WSHSY, CDR2 SAAADI. The CDR3 runs to 14 residues. This chain's CDR3 is CASRGTSGYNEQFF. Here the CDR3 DNA reads TGCGCCAGCAGGGGGACTAGCGGTTACAATGAGCAGTTCTTC.

The chain combines TRBV2 with TRBJ2-5; TRBD2 aligns across 13 bases. The ends lost 5 bases at V and 4 bases at J; junction bases unmatched: 4. The CDR3 extends over 15 amino acids. Germline CDR1 and CDR2: SNHLY and FYNNEI. The CDR3 DNA reads TGTGCCAGCAGTATACTAGCGGGGGGGCGAGAGACCCAGTACTTC. This encodes CASSILAGGRETQYF.

CDR3 in DNA: TGTGCCACCCTACGGGGCGTGGGTGAAGCTTTCTTT. Its translation is CATLRGVGEAFF. V usage is TRBV6-5 and J usage is TRBJ1-1, with D maybe TRBD1 (5 bases). V was shortened by 10 bases and J by 7 bases, with 16 bases between the two germline ends. The germline V gene encodes CDR1 MNHEY and CDR2 SVGAGI. The CDR3 runs 12 residues.

V usage is TRBV5-6 and J usage is TRBJ2-3; 9 bases agree with TRBD1. Germline CDR1 SGHDT, CDR2 YYEEEE. This CDR3 comprises 15 residues. J gave up 4 bases and V 1 base, and 4 bases lay outside the gene matches. The CDR3 DNA sequence: TGTGCCAGCAGCTTGTGGGACAGGGAGGCAGATACGCAGTATTTT. It encodes CASSLWDREADTQYF.

Worth noting for this clone: Other DNA sequences from this sample encode an identical CDR3 as well. The chain joins TRBV14 to TRBJ1-2; no reliable D call. Looked up from germline, CDR1 is SGHDN and CDR2 is FVKESK. This CDR3 is 11 amino acids long. Trimming cost V 3 bases and J 5 bases, with 4 bases left between them. The CDR3 nucleotides are TGTGCCAGCAGCCAGGGATATGGCTACACCTTC. As protein: CASSQGYGYTF.

CDR3 in amino acids: CASSPFSGAQETQYF. The DNA for the CDR3 is TGTGCCAGCTCACCTTTTTCCGGGGCTCAAGAGACCCAGTACTTC. The chain couples TRBV18 to TRBJ2-5; D could derive from TRBD1 or TRBD2 (5 bases each). The CDR3 consists of 15 residues. Germline V gene lookup returns CDR1 KGHSH and CDR2 LQKENI. The ends were cut back, 3 bases at V and 2 bases at J, with 13 bases in the middle.

The V gene is TRBV5-4, the J gene TRBJ1-4; D unresolved. Deletions cut 4 bases from V and 3 bases from J, with 16 bases between. This CDR3 contains 16 residues. Germline V gene sequence: CDR1 SGHNT, CDR2 YYREEE (reference sequence). CDR3 DNA: TGTGCCAGCAGCGCAAAGGACCCCCGAGCTAATGAAAAACTGTTTTTT. Amino acids: CASSAKDPRANEKLFF.